This T cell receptor (beta chain) is drawn from a study of technical replicates of blood from a handful of donors. Libraries were prepared by immunoSEQ multiplex PCR; TCRdb keeps only in-frame clonotypes and omits some of them. There are around 70,000 clones in the sample; approximately 94% occur only once, and 0.3% to 0.45% lies in the top ten. The TCR originated in a human donor in good health. Sequenced input: T cells isolated from PBMCs.

In DNA, the CDR3 is TGTGCCAGCAGCTTGGCCATCTCGGTACCTAACACCGGGGAGCTGTTTTTT. It translates to CASSLAISVPNTGELFF. V and J are TRBV5-8 and TRBJ2-2; D remains unclear. The germline CDR1 and CDR2 sequences are SGHTS and YDEGEE. There are 17 residues in the CDR3. Trimming removed 0 bases from V and 2 bases from J, with 14 bases in between.